The rows below give T cell receptor beta chains drawn from one sample of a study of blood T cell repertoires in COVID-19. Produced via immunoSEQ multiplex PCR; TCRdb's table is partial and in-frame only. The table records tens of thousands of clones, 80% of them present only once. The sample taken for sequencing was peripheral blood. Every receptor here comes from a woman of 80 years or more with acute or convalescent COVID-19. Both conserved end residues are trimmed from each CDR3.

V gene	J gene	CDR3 protein
TRBV10-3	TRBJ2-3	AISDPGQGAVDTQY
TRBV9	TRBJ2-2	ASSERGLGGELF
TRBV11-2	TRBJ1-2	ASSLGQGALYGYT
TRBV9	TRBJ2-3	ASSPEGRNTDTQY
TRBV4-1	TRBJ2-7	ASSKSLTSGAGYEQY
TRBV20-1	TRBJ1-1	SASEGGTEAF
TRBV18	TRBJ2-3	ASSRGAPPSTDTQY
TRBV7-9	TRBJ2-1	ASSLVPRPDNEQF
TRBV30	TRBJ1-1	AWSRTAEAF
TRBV5-1	TRBJ2-2	ASSSLPGSAGSGELF
TRBV18	TRBJ1-2	ASSPGQNYGYT
TRBV27	TRBJ2-2	ASSLYTGGDTGELF
TRBV7-2	TRBJ2-7	ASSLGGGGGNEQY
TRBV3-1/TRBV3-2	TRBJ2-1	ASSQVWGQARSEQF
TRBV9	TRBJ2-3	ASSVTPGGADTQY
TRBV23-1	TRBJ1-5	ASSQSPGEGSNQPQH
TRBV7-9	TRBJ2-5	ASSLFRRTGDQETQY
TRBV3-1/TRBV3-2	TRBJ2-2	ASSRREGRDGELF
TRBV9	TRBJ2-3	ASSVSGGPTSTDTQY
TRBV18	TRBJ2-6	ASSYGNSGANVLT
TRBV27	TRBJ1-2	ASGPIERAYGYT
TRBV18	TRBJ2-7	ASSPGTVSYEQY
TRBV28	TRBJ1-2	ASSETGGTNYGYT
TRBV2	TRBJ2-6	ASSGQASGGANVLT
TRBV27	TRBJ1-2	ASRRMGQDIGGYT